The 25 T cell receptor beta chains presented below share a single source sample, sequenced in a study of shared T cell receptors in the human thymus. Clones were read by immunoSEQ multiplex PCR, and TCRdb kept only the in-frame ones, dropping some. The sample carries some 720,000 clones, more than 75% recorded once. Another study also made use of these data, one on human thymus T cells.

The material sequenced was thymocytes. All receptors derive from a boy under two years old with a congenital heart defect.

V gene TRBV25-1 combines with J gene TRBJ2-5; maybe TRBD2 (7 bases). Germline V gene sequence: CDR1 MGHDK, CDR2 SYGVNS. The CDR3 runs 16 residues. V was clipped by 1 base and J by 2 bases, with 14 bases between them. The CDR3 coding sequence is TGTGCCAGCAGTGAATCTCGAGCGGGACAACAAGAGACCCAGTACTTC. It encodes CASSESRAGQQETQYF.

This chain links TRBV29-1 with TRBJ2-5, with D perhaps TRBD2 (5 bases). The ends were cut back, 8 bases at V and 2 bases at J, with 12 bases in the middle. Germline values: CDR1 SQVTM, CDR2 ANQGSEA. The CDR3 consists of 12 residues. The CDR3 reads CSTRRPQETQYF. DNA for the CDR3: TGCAGCACCAGGAGGCCGCAAGAGACCCAGTACTTC.

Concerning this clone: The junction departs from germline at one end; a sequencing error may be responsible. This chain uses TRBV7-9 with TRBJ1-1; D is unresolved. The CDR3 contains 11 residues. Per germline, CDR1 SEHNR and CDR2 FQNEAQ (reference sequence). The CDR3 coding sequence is TGTGCCAGCAGCTTAACTGGAGGACTGTACTTT. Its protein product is CASSLTGGLYF.

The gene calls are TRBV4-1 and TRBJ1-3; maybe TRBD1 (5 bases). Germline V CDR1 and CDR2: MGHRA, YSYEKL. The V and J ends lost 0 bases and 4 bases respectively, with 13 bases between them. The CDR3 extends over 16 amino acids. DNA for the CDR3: TGCGCCAGCAGCCAAGAGGGACTAAGCATGGGAAACACCATATATTTT. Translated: CASSQEGLSMGNTIYF.

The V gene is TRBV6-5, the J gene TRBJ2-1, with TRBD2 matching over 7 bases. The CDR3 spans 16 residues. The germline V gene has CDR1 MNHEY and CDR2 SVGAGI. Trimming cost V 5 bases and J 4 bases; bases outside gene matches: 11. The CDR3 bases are TGTGCCAGCAGTCACTACCTAGCGGAACTATACAATGAGCAGTTCTTC. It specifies CASSHYLAELYNEQFF.

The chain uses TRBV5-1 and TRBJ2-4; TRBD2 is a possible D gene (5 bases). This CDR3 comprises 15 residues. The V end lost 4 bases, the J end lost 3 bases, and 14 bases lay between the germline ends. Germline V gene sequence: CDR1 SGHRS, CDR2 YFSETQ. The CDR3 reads CASSPGGRGKNIQYF. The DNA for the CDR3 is TGCGCCAGCAGCCCCGGAGGCCGGGGCAAAAACATTCAGTACTTC. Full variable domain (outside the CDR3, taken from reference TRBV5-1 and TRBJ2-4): KAGVTQTPRYLIKTRGQQVTLSCSPISGHRSVSWYQQTPGQGLQFLFEYFSETQRNKGNFPGRFSGRQFSNSRSEMNVSTLELGDSALYLCASSPGGRGKNIQYFGAGTRLSVL.

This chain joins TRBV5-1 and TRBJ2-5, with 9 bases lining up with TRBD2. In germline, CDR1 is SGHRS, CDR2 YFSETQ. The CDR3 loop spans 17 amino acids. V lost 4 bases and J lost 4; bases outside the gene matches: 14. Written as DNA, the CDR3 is TGCGCCAGCAGCGGGCTAGGGGCGGGAGGGCCAGGAGAGACCCAGTACTTC. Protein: CASSGLGAGGPGETQYF.

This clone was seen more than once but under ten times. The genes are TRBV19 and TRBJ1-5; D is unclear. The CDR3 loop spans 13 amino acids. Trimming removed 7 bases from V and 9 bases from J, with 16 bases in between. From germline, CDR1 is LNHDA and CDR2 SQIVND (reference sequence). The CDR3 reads CASNRRPLGPQHF. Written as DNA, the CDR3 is TGTGCCAGTAACCGGAGACCCTTAGGGCCCCAGCATTTT.

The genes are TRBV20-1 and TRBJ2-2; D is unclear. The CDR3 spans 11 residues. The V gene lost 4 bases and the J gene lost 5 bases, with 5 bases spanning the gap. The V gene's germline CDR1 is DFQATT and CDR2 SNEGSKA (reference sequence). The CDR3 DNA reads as TGCAGTGCTACGTCGACCGGGGAGCTGTTTTTT. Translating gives CSATSTGELFF.

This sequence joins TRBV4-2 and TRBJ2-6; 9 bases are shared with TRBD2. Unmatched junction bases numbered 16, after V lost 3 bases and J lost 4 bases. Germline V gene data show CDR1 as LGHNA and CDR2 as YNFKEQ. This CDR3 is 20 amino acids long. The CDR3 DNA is TGTGCCAGCAGCCAGCCCCCAGAAGCGGGAGGCTTGTGGGGGGCCAACGTCCTGACTTTC. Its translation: CASSQPPEAGGLWGANVLTF.

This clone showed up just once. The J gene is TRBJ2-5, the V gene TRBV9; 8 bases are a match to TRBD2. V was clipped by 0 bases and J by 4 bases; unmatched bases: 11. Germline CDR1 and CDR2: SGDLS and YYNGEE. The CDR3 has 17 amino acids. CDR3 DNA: TGTGCCAGCAGCGTAGGTGTAGCGGGGCCCCGTAGAGAGACCCAGTACTTC. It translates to CASSVGVAGPRRETQYF.

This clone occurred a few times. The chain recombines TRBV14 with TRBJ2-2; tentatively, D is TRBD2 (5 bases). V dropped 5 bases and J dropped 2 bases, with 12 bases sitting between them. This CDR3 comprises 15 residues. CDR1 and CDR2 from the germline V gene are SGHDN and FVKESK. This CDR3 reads CASSADFPNTGELFF. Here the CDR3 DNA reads TGTGCCAGCAGCGCGGACTTTCCAAACACCGGGGAGCTGTTTTTT.

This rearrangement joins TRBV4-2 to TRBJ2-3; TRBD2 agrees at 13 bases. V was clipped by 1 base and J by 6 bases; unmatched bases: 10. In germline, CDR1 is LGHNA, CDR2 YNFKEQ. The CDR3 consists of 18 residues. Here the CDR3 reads CASSQGLLAGGFGDTQYF. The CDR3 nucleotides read TGTGCCAGCAGCCAAGGATTACTAGCGGGAGGGTTCGGGGATACGCAGTATTTT.

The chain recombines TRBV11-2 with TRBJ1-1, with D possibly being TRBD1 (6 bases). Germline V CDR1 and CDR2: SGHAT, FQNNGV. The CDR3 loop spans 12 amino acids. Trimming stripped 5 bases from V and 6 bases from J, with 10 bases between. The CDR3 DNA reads TGTGCCAGCAGCCCCGGACAGCCTGAAGCTTTCTTT. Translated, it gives CASSPGQPEAFF.

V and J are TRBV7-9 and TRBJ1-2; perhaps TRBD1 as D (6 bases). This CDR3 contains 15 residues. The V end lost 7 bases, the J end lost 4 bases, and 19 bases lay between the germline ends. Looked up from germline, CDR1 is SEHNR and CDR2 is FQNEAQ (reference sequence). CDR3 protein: CASIGPGGTAYGYTF. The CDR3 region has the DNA TGTGCCAGCATAGGCCCGGGGGGCACCGCCTATGGCTACACCTTC.

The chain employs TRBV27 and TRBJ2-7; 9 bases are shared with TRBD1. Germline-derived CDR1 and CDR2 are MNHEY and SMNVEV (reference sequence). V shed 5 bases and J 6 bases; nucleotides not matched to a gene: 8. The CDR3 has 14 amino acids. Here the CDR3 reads CASSPSDRGGEQYF. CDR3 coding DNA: TGTGCCAGCAGTCCCTCGGACAGGGGAGGCGAGCAGTACTTC.

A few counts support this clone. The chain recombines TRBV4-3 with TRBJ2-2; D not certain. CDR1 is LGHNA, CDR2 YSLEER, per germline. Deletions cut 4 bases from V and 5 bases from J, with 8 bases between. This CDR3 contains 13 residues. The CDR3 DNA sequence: TGCGCCAGCAGCCCCAGGCCGACCGGGGAGCTGTTTTTT. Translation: CASSPRPTGELFF.

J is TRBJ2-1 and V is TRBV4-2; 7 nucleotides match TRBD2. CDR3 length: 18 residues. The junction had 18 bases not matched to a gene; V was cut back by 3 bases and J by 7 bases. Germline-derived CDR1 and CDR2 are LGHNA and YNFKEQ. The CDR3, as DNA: TGTGCCAGCAGCCATCTCCTCCTGGGGCGGGAGAGGGAAAATGAGCAGTTCTTC. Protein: CASSHLLLGRERENEQFF.

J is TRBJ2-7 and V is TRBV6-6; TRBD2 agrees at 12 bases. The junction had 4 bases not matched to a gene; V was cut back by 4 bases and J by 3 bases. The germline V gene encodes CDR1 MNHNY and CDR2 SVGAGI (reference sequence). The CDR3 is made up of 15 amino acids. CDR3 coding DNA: TGTGCCAGCAGTTTCGAGACTAGCGGGAGCTACGAGCAGTACTTC. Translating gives CASSFETSGSYEQYF.

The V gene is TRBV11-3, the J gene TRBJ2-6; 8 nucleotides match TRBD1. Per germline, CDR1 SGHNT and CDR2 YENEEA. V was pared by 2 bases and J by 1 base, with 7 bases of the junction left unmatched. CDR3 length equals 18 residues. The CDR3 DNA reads TGTGCCAGCAGCTTAAGAGACAGGGGAGAATCTGGGGCCAACGTCCTGACTTTC. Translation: CASSLRDRGESGANVLTF. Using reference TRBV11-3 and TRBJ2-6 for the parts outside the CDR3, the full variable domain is EAGVVQSPRYKIIEKKQPVAFWCNPISGHNTLYWYLQNLGQGPELLIRYENEEAVDDSQLPKDRFSAERLKGVDSTLKIQPAELGDSAVYLCASSLRDRGESGANVLTFGAGSRLTVL.

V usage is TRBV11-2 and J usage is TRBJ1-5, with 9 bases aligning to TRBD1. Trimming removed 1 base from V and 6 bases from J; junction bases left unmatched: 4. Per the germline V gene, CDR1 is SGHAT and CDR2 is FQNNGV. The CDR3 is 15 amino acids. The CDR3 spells CASSLGTGEGQPQHF. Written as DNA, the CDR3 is TGTGCCAGCAGCTTAGGGACAGGGGAGGGTCAGCCCCAGCATTTT.

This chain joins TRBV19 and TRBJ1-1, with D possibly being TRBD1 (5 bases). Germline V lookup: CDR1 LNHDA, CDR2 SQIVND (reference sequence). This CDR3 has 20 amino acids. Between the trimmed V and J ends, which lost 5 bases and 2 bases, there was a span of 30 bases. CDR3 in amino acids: CASSLPRSGRALMGNTEAFF. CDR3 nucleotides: TGTGCCAGTAGTCTCCCTAGGAGTGGCAGGGCCCTTATGGGAAACACTGAAGCTTTCTTT.

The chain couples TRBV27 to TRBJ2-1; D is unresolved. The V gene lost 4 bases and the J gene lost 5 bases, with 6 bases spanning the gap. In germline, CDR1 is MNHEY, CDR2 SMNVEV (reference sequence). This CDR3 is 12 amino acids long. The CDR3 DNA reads TGTGCCAGCAGTTCAATCCACAATGAGCAGTTCTTC. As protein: CASSSIHNEQFF.

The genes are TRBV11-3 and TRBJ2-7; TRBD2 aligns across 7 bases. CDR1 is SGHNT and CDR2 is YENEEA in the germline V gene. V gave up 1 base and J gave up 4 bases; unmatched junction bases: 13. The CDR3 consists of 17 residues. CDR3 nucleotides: TGTGCCAGCAGCTTAGGCCCCTCTAGCGGTGGAGTTTACGAGCAGTACTTC. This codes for CASSLGPSSGGVYEQYF.

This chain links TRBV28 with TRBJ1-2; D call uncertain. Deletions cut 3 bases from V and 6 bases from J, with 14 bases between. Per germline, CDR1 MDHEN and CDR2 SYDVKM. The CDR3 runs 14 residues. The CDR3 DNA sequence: TGTGCCAGCAGTTTCAGAGGCAGAGGAAATGGCTACACCTTC. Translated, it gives CASSFRGRGNGYTF.